These 3 T cell receptor beta chains were sequenced from one sample in a study of response to subunit inactivated influenza vaccine. TCRdb re-derived calls from the RT-PCR reads in MiXCR, one entry per CDR3 protein. Here the sample spans roughly 190,000 distinct CDR3 sequences, roughly 12% being singletons. This sample was also put to use in a study of T cells expressing NK-cell markers. This second study says: TCR beta libraries carry UMIs added by 5'RACE template switching.

Sequenced here: CD8+ T cells sorted from PBMCs, sampled 12 days after vaccination. The receptors come from a man in his forties or fifties who received an inactivated influenza vaccine.

This clonotype showed up many times. V and J are TRBV7-2 and TRBJ2-2; D unresolved. This CDR3 comprises 15 residues. Germline V lookup: CDR1 SGHTA, CDR2 FQGNSA. Trimming shortened V by 8 bases and J by 0 bases, and 13 bases separated the two germline ends. The CDR3 is CASQEGRPNTGELFF. The CDR3 DNA sequence: TGTGCCAGCCAGGAAGGCCGCCCGAACACCGGGGAGCTGTTTTTT.

The rearrangement joins TRBV15 to TRBJ2-7; D is unresolved. The ends were cut back, 0 bases at V and 1 base at J, with 13 bases in the middle. The germline V gene encodes CDR1 LNHNV and CDR2 YYDKDF (reference sequence). The CDR3 has 16 residues. The DNA of the CDR3 is TGTGCCACCAGCAGAGATCTCTTGGCAGATTCCTACGAGCAGTACTTC. This codes for CATSRDLLADSYEQYF.

In its sample, this clonotype was seen a few times. In DNA form, the CDR3 reads TGCGCCAGCAGTGAGCGGGCAAGCTCCTACAATGAGCAGTTCTTC. It is translated as CASSERASSYNEQFF. The gene calls are TRBV10-2 and TRBJ2-1; no clear D gene. Trimming cost V 2 bases and J 0 bases, with 8 bases left between them. The CDR3 has 15 residues. Looked up from germline, CDR1 is WSHSY and CDR2 is SAAADI.